A selection of T cell receptor beta chains follows, all from one sample in a study of blood T cell repertoires in COVID-19. Clones were sequenced by immunoSEQ multiplex PCR, and TCRdb holds only the in-frame ones, with some missing. The sample holds over 60,000 clones, 89% seen once. The sample taken for sequencing was peripheral blood. Receptors were obtained from an elderly man with acute or convalescent COVID-19. The CDR3 runs from the conserved cysteine through the conserved F or W. D genes are given only for firm matches. Rows give clone size only sometimes, using once, few, many, or a class for an expanded clone.

v_call	d_call	cdr3_length	j_call	clone_size	cdr3_nt	cdr3_aa
TRBV11-1	TRBD2	17	TRBJ2-1	.	TGTGCCAGCAGCTTAGCGGGTCAGCGGGGGGGCCATCATGAGCAGTTCTTC	CASSLAGQRGGHHEQFF
TRBV24-1	.	15	TRBJ1-5	.	TGTGCCGCTACGATCCGGGAGGTACGCAATCAGCCCCAGCATTTT	CAATIREVRNQPQHF
TRBV19	TRBD1	13	TRBJ1-5	.	TGTGCCAGTTCGACAGGGCCCAATCAGCCCCAGCATTTT	CASSTGPNQPQHF
TRBV6-5	.	15	TRBJ1-1	once	TGTGCCAGCAGTTACTCTGGACAGCTGAACACTGAAGCTTTCTTT	CASSYSGQLNTEAFF
TRBV19	.	14	TRBJ2-2	.	TGTGCCAGTAGTATTGGAGCGAACACCGGGGAGCTGTTTTTT	CASSIGANTGELFF
TRBV7-8	.	13	TRBJ1-1	.	TGTGCCAGCAGAGAACAGGGTCACACTGAAGCTTTCTTT	CASREQGHTEAFF
TRBV6-5	TRBD2	13	TRBJ2-5	once	TGTGCCAGCAGTTATCGGGAGGGAGAGACCCAGTACTTC	CASSYREGETQYF
TRBV10-2	TRBD1	14	TRBJ1-1	.	TGCGCCAGCGGACCCTTAGACAGGGGTACTGAAGCTTTCTTT	CASGPLDRGTEAFF
TRBV6-5	.	14	TRBJ1-1	.	TGTGCCAGCAGTTACGGGCGGGTTAGCACTGAAGCTTTCTTT	CASSYGRVSTEAFF
TRBV5-1	TRBD1	15	TRBJ1-6	.	TGCGCCAGCAGCCGGGAAGAGGACAGGTATTCACCCCTCCACTTT	CASSREEDRYSPLHF
TRBV9	.	17	TRBJ2-1	.	TGTGCCAGCAGCGTGCGGGGGCCCACCTCCTACTACAATGAGCAGTTCTTC	CASSVRGPTSYYNEQFF
TRBV18	TRBD1	15	TRBJ2-7	.	TGTGCCAGCTCACCACCGGGGACAGGCGGCTGGGAGCAGTACTTC	CASSPPGTGGWEQYF
TRBV6-5	TRBD1	14	TRBJ1-1	.	TGTGCCAGCAGTTACGGGACAGGGAACACTGAAGCTTTCTTT	CASSYGTGNTEAFF
TRBV24-1	TRBD1	14	TRBJ1-2	.	TGTGCCACCAGGGGACAGGGGGCTAACTATGGCTACACCTTC	CATRGQGANYGYTF
TRBV2	TRBD2	14	TRBJ2-7	.	TGTGCCAGCAGCCGACTAGCGGGAGCCTACGAGCAGTACTTC	CASSRLAGAYEQYF